The 5 T cell receptor beta chains below all came from one sample that was sequenced in a study of PD-1 blockade in classical Hodgkin lymphoma. Profiled with immunoSEQ multiplex PCR; TCRdb holds only in-frame clones, not every one. The table lists roughly 40,000 clones, just over 65% of them singletons. Time point defined: cycle 4 day 1 (C4D1), after six to seven weeks of nivolumab. Each patient relapsed following autologous stem cell transplantation, and prior brentuximab vedotin exposure differed. This sample comprised peripheral blood mononuclear cells (PBMCs), obtained before the fourth cycle of nivolumab. The receptor source for this set is a human donor with classical Hodgkin lymphoma.

This sequence joins TRBV2 and TRBJ2-6; D remains unclear. This CDR3 has 18 amino acids. Trimming took 6 bases from V and 0 from J, leaving 18 bases between them. Germline CDR1 reads SNHLY; CDR2 reads FYNNEI. The CDR3 sequence is CASSDLGLPLSGANVLTF. For the CDR3, the DNA is TGTGCCAGCAGCGATTTGGGCCTGCCACTCTCTGGGGCCAACGTCCTGACTTTC.

The chain links TRBV5-6 to TRBJ2-7; 10 bases line up with TRBD1. The length of the CDR3 is 17 residues. The germline V gene has CDR1 SGHDT and CDR2 YYEEEE. Trimming took 0 bases from V and 3 from J; bases not matched to a gene: 9. DNA of the CDR3: TGTGCCAGCAGCTTGGCAGTCCCGGGACAGGGGATCTACGAGCAGTACTTC. This codes for CASSLAVPGQGIYEQYF. The whole variable domain, remainder taken from reference TRBV5-6 and TRBJ2-7, is DAGVTQSPTHLIKTRGQQVTLRCSPKSGHDTVSWYQQALGQGPQFIFQYYEEEERQRGNFPDRFSGHQFPNYSSELNVNALLLGDSALYLCASSLAVPGQGIYEQYFGPGTRLTVT.

This clone was counted a single time. The chain has TRBV5-4 and TRBJ1-2; TRBD1 matches at 10 bases. The germline gives CDR1 SGHNT, CDR2 YYREEE (reference sequence). The CDR3 has 15 residues. V shed 4 bases and J 4 bases; nucleotides not matched to a gene: 7. As DNA, the CDR3 is TGTGCCAGCAGCCCAGGACAGGGGGAGATCTATGGCTACACCTTC. Its protein is CASSPGQGEIYGYTF.

This clone has more than one count but fewer than ten. The chain links TRBV7-2 to TRBJ1-5; tentative D call: TRBD1 (6 bases). The CDR3 sequence is 15 residues long. The V and J ends lost 1 base and 4 bases respectively, with 11 bases between them. Germline values: CDR1 SGHTA, CDR2 FQGNSA. This chain's CDR3 is CASSLVGDKNQPQHF. The CDR3 nucleotides read TGTGCCAGCAGCTTAGTGGGGGACAAGAATCAGCCCCAGCATTTT.

V and J are TRBV10-3 and TRBJ2-3; D may be TRBD2 (7 bases). Germline lookup yields CDR1 ENHRY and CDR2 SYGVKD. Trimming took 2 bases from V and 2 from J, leaving 23 bases between them. CDR3 size: 19 residues. For the CDR3, the DNA is TGTGCCATCAGTGAGACCTTGGGGGGGCTTAGTGCAGTCACAGATACGCAGTATTTT. Protein sequence: CAISETLGGLSAVTDTQYF.